This T cell receptor (beta chain) is from a study of radiotherapy plus CTLA-4 blockade in lung cancer. Sequencing was performed with immunoSEQ multiplex PCR; in TCRdb, only in-frame clones are kept and a portion is missing. This table holds just under 45,000 clones, roughly 67% found once. The ends were cut back, 4 bases at V and 0 bases at J, with 7 bases in the middle. Germline V CDR1 and CDR2: SGHRS, YFSETQ. This CDR3 comprises 14 residues. Sequenced here: peripheral blood, sampled from a patient treated with radiotherapy plus ipilimumab. This rearrangement joins TRBV5-1 to TRBJ1-4, with D possibly matching TRBD1 (6 bases). The sequence derives from a human donor with non-small cell lung cancer who had a partial response to radiotherapy plus ipilimumab. The CDR3 loop is CASSDRTTNEKLFF. The CDR3 DNA is TGCGCCAGCAGCGACAGGACAACTAATGAAAAACTGTTTTTT.